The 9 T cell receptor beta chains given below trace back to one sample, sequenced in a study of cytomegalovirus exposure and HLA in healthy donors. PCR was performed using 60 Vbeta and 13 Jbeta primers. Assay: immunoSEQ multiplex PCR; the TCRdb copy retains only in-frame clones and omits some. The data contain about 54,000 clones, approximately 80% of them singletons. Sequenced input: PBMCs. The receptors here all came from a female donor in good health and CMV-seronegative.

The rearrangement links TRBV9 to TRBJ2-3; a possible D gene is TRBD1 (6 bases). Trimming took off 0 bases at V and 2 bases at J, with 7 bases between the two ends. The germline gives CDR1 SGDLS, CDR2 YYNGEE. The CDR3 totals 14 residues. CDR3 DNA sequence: TGTGCCAGCAGCGTAGGGGGGCCCACAGATACGCAGTATTTT. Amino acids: CASSVGGPTDTQYF.

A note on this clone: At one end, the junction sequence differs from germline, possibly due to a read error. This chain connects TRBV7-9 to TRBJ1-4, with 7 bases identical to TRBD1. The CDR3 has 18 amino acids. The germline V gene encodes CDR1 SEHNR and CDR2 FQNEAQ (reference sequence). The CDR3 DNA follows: TGTTCCAGCAGCCCCCGGACAGGAGGGAAATCAACTAATGAAAAACTGTTTTTT. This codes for CSSSPRTGGKSTNEKLFF.

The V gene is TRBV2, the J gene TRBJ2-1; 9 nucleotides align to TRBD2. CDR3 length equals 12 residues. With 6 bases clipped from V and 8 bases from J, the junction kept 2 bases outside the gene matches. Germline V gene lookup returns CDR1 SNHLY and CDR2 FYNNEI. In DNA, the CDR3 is TGTGCCAGCAGGGGACTAGCTGATGAGCAGTTCTTC. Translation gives CASRGLADEQFF.

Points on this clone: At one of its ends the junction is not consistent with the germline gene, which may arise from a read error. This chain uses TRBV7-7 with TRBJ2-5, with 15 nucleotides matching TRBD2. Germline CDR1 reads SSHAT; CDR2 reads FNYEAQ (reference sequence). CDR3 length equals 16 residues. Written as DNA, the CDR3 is TGTGCTAGCAGCCCAGGACTAGCGGGGGGGGGAGAGACCCAGTACTTC. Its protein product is CASSPGLAGGGETQYF. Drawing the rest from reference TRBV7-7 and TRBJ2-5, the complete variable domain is GAGVSQSPRYKVTKRGQDVTLRCDPISSHATLYWYQQALGQGPEFLTYFNYEAQPDKSGLPSDRFSAERPEGSISTLTIQRTEQRDSAMYRCASSPGLAGGGETQYFGPGTRLLVL.

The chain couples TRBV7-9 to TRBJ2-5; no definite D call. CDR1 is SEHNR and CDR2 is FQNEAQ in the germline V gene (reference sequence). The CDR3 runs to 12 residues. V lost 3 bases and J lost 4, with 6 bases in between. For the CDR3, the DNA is TGTGCCAGCAGCTTGTCCGGAGAGACCCAGTACTTC. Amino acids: CASSLSGETQYF.

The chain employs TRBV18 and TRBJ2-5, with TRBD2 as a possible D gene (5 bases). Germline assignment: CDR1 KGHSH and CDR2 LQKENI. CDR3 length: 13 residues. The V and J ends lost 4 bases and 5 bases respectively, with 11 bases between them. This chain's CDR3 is CASSRGKRETQYF. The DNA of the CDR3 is TGTGCCAGCTCACGAGGGAAGAGGGAGACCCAGTACTTC.

CDR3 protein: CASSSTSGGTLSYEQYF. In DNA, the CDR3 is TGTGCCAGCTCATCGACTAGCGGGGGGACATTATCGTACGAGCAGTACTTC. This sequence joins TRBV18 and TRBJ2-7; TRBD2 agrees at 13 bases. Trimming removed 5 bases from V and 4 bases from J; junction bases left unmatched: 11. The CDR3 spans 17 residues. Germline assignment: CDR1 KGHSH and CDR2 LQKENI.

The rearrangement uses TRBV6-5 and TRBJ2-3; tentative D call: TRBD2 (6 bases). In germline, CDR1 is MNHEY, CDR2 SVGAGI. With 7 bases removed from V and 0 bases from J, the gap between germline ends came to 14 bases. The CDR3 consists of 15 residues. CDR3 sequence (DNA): TGTGCCAGCACCTGGCGCGGGGCCAGCACAGATACGCAGTATTTT. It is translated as CASTWRGASTDTQYF.

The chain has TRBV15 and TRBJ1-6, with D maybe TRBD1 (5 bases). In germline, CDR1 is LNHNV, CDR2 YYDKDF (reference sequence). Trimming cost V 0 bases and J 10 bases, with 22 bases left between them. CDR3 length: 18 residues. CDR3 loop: CATSRDRVYQGGGSPLHF. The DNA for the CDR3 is TGTGCCACCAGCAGAGATCGTGTGTATCAGGGCGGAGGGTCACCCCTCCACTTT.